The 6 T cell receptor beta chains presented below share a single source sample, sequenced in a study of T cells in women clearing cervical HPV infection. Repertoires were generated with immunoSEQ multiplex PCR, while TCRdb's copy carries only in-frame clones and drops some. The sample table sets out roughly 9,000 clones. Sequenced: blood buffy coat. All receptors come from a woman between 18 and 70 years old with a cervical HPV16 infection that either progressed to CIN3+ or cleared (not recorded which).

CDR3 region: CASSDRGLGTDTQYF. The DNA read from the CDR3 is TGTGCCAGCAGTGATCGGGGGTTGGGGACAGATACG. The rearrangement links TRBV2 to TRBJ2-3, with D perhaps TRBD2 (6 bases). The read comes to an end 3 residues before the CDR3 does, leaving the germline J gene to fill in the end. Germline values: CDR1 SNHLY, CDR2 FYNNEI. V dropped 3 bases and J dropped 3 bases, with 13 bases sitting between them. The CDR3 contains 15 residues.

With respect to this clone: The read halts 3 residues ahead of the CDR3 end, with the missing end drawn from the germline J gene. The chain couples TRBV20-1 to TRBJ2-2; 9 positions match TRBD1. The CDR3 contains 15 residues. Looked up from germline, CDR1 is DFQATT and CDR2 is SNEGSKA (reference sequence). The CDR3 region is CSARDQDRGRSPLFF. The sequenced part of the CDR3 DNA is TGCAGTGCTAGAGATCAGGACAGGGGTAGATCACCG.

About this clone: The read ends 3 residues shy of where the CDR3 ends; the end is completed using the germline J gene. V gene TRBV5-1 combines with J gene TRBJ1-4; TRBD1 agrees at 8 bases. The CDR3 length is 15 residues. V dropped 1 base and J dropped 8; count of bases not matched to a gene: 7. From germline, CDR1 is SGHRS and CDR2 YFSETQ. The CDR3 protein is CASSLRQGAGEKLFF. The covered CDR3 bases are TGCGCCAGCAGCTTGCGTCAGGGGGCAGGGGAAAAA.

Note on this clone: The read halts 3 residues ahead of the CDR3 end, with the missing end drawn from the germline J gene. The V gene is TRBV7-7, the J gene TRBJ2-6, with TRBD2 matching over 8 bases. This CDR3 has 17 residues. Germline CDR1 SSHAT, CDR2 FNYEAQ (reference sequence). The ends lost 2 bases at V and 2 bases at J; junction bases unmatched: 5. CDR3 residues: CASSLREGGAGANVLTF. Incomplete CDR3 DNA: TGTGCCAGCAGCTTACGGGAGGGAGGGGCTGGGGCCAACGTC.

Notes on this clone: The CDR3 is cut off 3 residues early in the read; its end comes from the germline J gene. The J gene is TRBJ1-4, the V gene TRBV7-2; D might be TRBD1 (5 bases). Germline V gene sequence: CDR1 SGHTA, CDR2 FQGNSA. The CDR3 runs 13 residues. CDR3 amino acids: CASQGRRANVLFF. The CDR3 bases that were read are TGTGCCAGCCAGGGCAGAAGGGCCAACGTA.

Note on this clone: With the read ending 3 residues before the CDR3 end, the germline J gene is used to fill in that end. The chain joins TRBV12-3 or TRBV12-4 to TRBJ2-1, with 8 bases that match TRBD1. The CDR3 runs to 17 residues. Trimming took 5 bases from V and 7 from J; bases not matched to a gene: 16. The DNA read from the CDR3 is TGTGCCAGCAGTCGGCAACGGAGACAGGGGTTGGGGAATGAG. Translated: CASSRQRRQGLGNE. The full CDR3 protein is CASSRQRRQGLGNEQFF.